This T cell receptor (beta chain) was sequenced in a study of PD-1 blockade in classical Hodgkin lymphoma. Germline V lookup: CDR1 MNHEY, CDR2 SMNVEV (reference sequence). Trimming left V 10 bases short and J 7 bases short, with 17 bases between. The CDR3 is 13 residues long. The time point: cycle 4 day 1 (C4D1), after more than 5 weeks of nivolumab. Every patient relapsed after autologous stem cell transplantation, and brentuximab vedotin exposure varied. This table comes from immunoSEQ multiplex PCR, and its TCRdb copy is limited to in-frame clones, with some not included. The repertoire holds approximately 100,000 clones, with about 83% as singletons.

V gene TRBV27 combines with J gene TRBJ2-1; D tentatively reads TRBD1 or TRBD2 (5 bases each). This clonotype was obtained from a human donor with classical Hodgkin lymphoma. The sequencing used peripheral blood mononuclear cells (PBMCs), collected before the fourth cycle of nivolumab. The CDR3 nucleotides are TGTGCCACCACCGGGGCCACACGGAATGAGCAGTTCTTC. Residues: CATTGATRNEQFF.